Listed below are T cell receptor beta chains from one sample, sequenced in a study of blood T cell repertoires in COVID-19. TCRdb's table, derived via immunoSEQ multiplex PCR, lists solely in-frame clones and lacks some. The sample shows 150,000 to 200,000 clones, roughly 85% of them seen only once. Sample: peripheral blood. Receptors originate from a woman in her thirties with acute or convalescent COVID-19. CDR3s include the opening cysteine and the closing phenylalanine or tryptophan. D genes are given only for firm matches. The listing skips clone size in some rows; elsewhere it reads once, few, many or a size class.

TRBD1 | NA | TRBJ2-2 | TRBV10-3 | TGTGCCATCAGTGGCGGCGAGGGGGCCGCGAACACCGGGGAGCTGTTTTTT | CAISGGEGAANTGELFF
TRBD2 | NA | TRBJ2-7 | TRBV15 | TGTGCCACCAGCCCGGGGGGGCTACCCTACGAGCAGTACTTC | CATSPGGLPYEQYF
TRBD1 | NA | TRBJ1-5 | TRBV19 | TGTGCCAGTAGGGTCGGACAGGATATTAAGCCCCAGCATTTT | CASRVGQDIKPQHF
NA | NA | TRBJ2-1 | TRBV7-9 | TGTGCCAGCAGCTTCCAGGGGCGATCTACTGAGCAGTTCTTC | CASSFQGRSTEQFF
TRBD2 | NA | TRBJ2-3 | TRBV9 | TGTGCCAGCAGCGTAGGCGGTAGCGGGGGCCCTACAGATACGCAGTATTTT | CASSVGGSGGPTDTQYF
NA | many | TRBJ2-3 | TRBV2 | TGTGCCAGCAGGGAGCGGGTAACAGATACGCAGTATTTT | CASRERVTDTQYF
TRBD1 | NA | TRBJ1-1 | TRBV27 | TGTGCCAGCATACCGAGACAGGGTCACACTGAAGCTTTCTTT | CASIPRQGHTEAFF
TRBD1 | NA | TRBJ2-5 | TRBV5-1 | TGCGCCAGCAGCTTTAACAGGGGGCCTTTACAAGAGACCCAGTACTTC | CASSFNRGPLQETQYF
TRBD2 | NA | TRBJ2-7 | TRBV5-1 | TGCGCCAGCAGCGGGGGAGGGGTCCGTACCCTCTACGAGCAGTACTTC | CASSGGGVRTLYEQYF
NA | NA | TRBJ1-5 | TRBV29-1 | TGCAGCGTTGGCGCGGGGGATCAGCCCCAGCATTTT | CSVGAGDQPQHF
NA | NA | TRBJ1-5 | TRBV4-2 | TGTGCCAGCAGCCAGGACATGGGGCGACCCCAGCATTTT | CASSQDMGRPQHF
NA | NA | TRBJ1-1 | TRBV7-9 | TGTGCCAGCAGCTTAGCCAGGAACACTGAAGCTTTCTTT | CASSLARNTEAFF
NA | few | TRBJ1-2 | TRBV19 | TGTGCCAGTAGAAGGACTTCGTCCTATGGCTACACCTTC | CASRRTSSYGYTF
NA | NA | TRBJ2-7 | TRBV27 | TGTGCCAGCAGTCAACAGGGTCGCGAGCAGTACTTC | CASSQQGREQYF
NA | NA | TRBJ1-2 | TRBV7-8 | TGTGCCAGCAGCTTAGGCCTGGGGCAATTTGGCTACACCTTC | CASSLGLGQFGYTF
NA | NA | TRBJ1-2 | TRBV5-1 | TGCGCCAGCAGCTTGGGGGGAGGCGGCTATGGCTACACCTTC | CASSLGGGGYGYTF
NA | NA | TRBJ2-1 | TRBV28 | TGTGCCAGCAGTTTATCCCAGCGAAATGAGCAGTTCTTC | CASSLSQRNEQFF
NA | once | TRBJ2-1 | TRBV3-1/TRBV3-2 | TGTGCCAGCAGCCAAGGTGACAATAATGAGCAGTTCTTC | CASSQGDNNEQFF
NA | NA | TRBJ1-1 | TRBV4-2 | TGTGCCAGCAGCCAAGAGGGGGGTAACACTGAAGCTTTCTTT | CASSQEGGNTEAFF
NA | NA | TRBJ2-1 | TRBV11-2 | TGTGCCAGCAGCTTAGTCGTTTCGGGATACAATGAGCAGTTCTTC | CASSLVVSGYNEQFF
NA | NA | TRBJ2-7 | TRBV6-2/TRBV6-3 | TGTGCCAGCAGCTGGGGGGTCTCCAACGAGCAGTACTTC | CASSWGVSNEQYF
NA | NA | TRBJ2-1 | TRBV11-2 | TGTGCCAGCACCCAGGACTGGAGGGGAAATGAGCAGTTCTTC | CASTQDWRGNEQFF
NA | NA | TRBJ1-2 | TRBV28 | TGTGCCAGCCTTACGGGGGACAACTATGGCTACACCTTC | CASLTGDNYGYTF
TRBD1 | once | TRBJ2-7 | TRBV12-3/TRBV12-4 | TGTGCCAGCAGAAAACGGGACAGCTACGAGCAGTACTTC | CASRKRDSYEQYF
NA | NA | TRBJ1-1 | TRBV6-2/TRBV6-3 | TGTGCCAGCAGTTACAGTCCGGGTCGCACTGAAGCTTTCTTT | CASSYSPGRTEAFF
NA | NA | TRBJ1-5 | TRBV29-1 | TGCAGCGTTGTAACAGGGACCAATCAGCCCCAGCATTTT | CSVVTGTNQPQHF
TRBD1 | NA | TRBJ2-3 | TRBV29-1 | TGCAGCGTTGAGGGACAGCCGAGGTCTAGCACAGATACGCAGTATTTT | CSVEGQPRSSTDTQYF
NA | NA | TRBJ2-7 | TRBV6-5 | TGTGCCAGCAGTTACGTCGGCGAGCAGTACTTC | CASSYVGEQYF
NA | NA | TRBJ2-7 | TRBV5-1 | TGCGCCAGCAGCCCAACCACCGCAGGGGCCTTGTCCGAGCAGTACTTC | CASSPTTAGALSEQYF
TRBD1 | NA | TRBJ1-5 | TRBV25-1 | TGTGCCAGCAGTCCTTTTACAGGGGGCACAAGCAATCAGCCCCAGCATTTT | CASSPFTGGTSNQPQHF
NA | NA | TRBJ2-2 | TRBV7-2 | TGTGCCAGCAGCTTTAGAGGACAGATCACCGGGGAGCTGTTTTTT | CASSFRGQITGELFF
TRBD2 | NA | TRBJ2-7 | TRBV11-2 | TGTGCCAGCAGCGCCCCGGGACTAGTCGATGAGCAGTACTTC | CASSAPGLVDEQYF
NA | NA | TRBJ1-1 | TRBV19 | TGTGCCAGTACCCCACAGGTTTACACTGAAGCTTTCTTT | CASTPQVYTEAFF
TRBD2 | NA | TRBJ2-5 | TRBV27 | TGTGCCAGCAGTTTACTAGCGGGTAACCAAGAGACCCAGTACTTC | CASSLLAGNQETQYF
TRBD1 | NA | TRBJ1-5 | TRBV19 | TGTGCCAGTAGCAAAACGCACCGGACAGGTTACCTCAATCAGCCCCAGCATTTT | CASSKTHRTGYLNQPQHF
TRBD2 | NA | TRBJ2-7 | TRBV28 | TGTGCCAGCAGAAATCCGGGACTAGCGGGAGGGACTTACGAGCAGTACTTC | CASRNPGLAGGTYEQYF
TRBD1 | NA | TRBJ1-5 | TRBV7-2 | TGTGCCAGCAGCGCTGAGGGGACAGTCAACCAGCCCCAGCATTTT | CASSAEGTVNQPQHF
NA | NA | TRBJ2-3 | TRBV7-2 | TGTGCCAGCAGCAAGGAGGGGCTTAGCACAGATACGCAGTATTTT | CASSKEGLSTDTQYF
NA | NA | TRBJ2-6 | TRBV5-6 | TGTGCCAGCAGCCCCCCACAGGCGTCTGGGGCCAACGTCCTGACTTTC | CASSPPQASGANVLTF
TRBD1 | NA | TRBJ1-4 | TRBV5-1 | TGCGCCAGCAGCTTACAGGGGCCAGGTGAAAAACTGTTTTTT | CASSLQGPGEKLFF
NA | NA | TRBJ2-2 | TRBV30 | TGTGCCTGGAGTCGGCGGGCCCCCGGGGAGCTGTTTTTT | CAWSRRAPGELFF
NA | NA | TRBJ1-2 | TRBV18 | TGTGCCAGCTCACCAAAGGCGGGGGACGGCTACACCTTC | CASSPKAGDGYTF